Listed below are T cell receptor beta chains from one sample, sequenced in a study of cytotoxic CD8 clonotypes in ibrutinib-treated CLL. Data came from immunoSEQ multiplex PCR; TCRdb stores just in-frame clones and leaves some out. Of about 140,000 clones listed, approximately 77% are singletons. Sequenced here: PBMCs, sampled after 12 months of ibrutinib treatment. The source of these receptors is a human donor with chronic lymphocytic leukemia. The CDR3 runs from the conserved cysteine through the conserved F or W. D genes are given only for firm matches. A row's size may be missing; if present it is once, few, many or a size class.

v_call	clone_size	j_call	d_call	cdr3_aa	cdr3_nt
TRBV5-1	NA	TRBJ2-2	TRBD1	CATKGQLSNTGELFF	TGCGCCACAAAGGGACAGCTGTCGAACACCGGGGAGCTGTTTTTT
TRBV5-1	NA	TRBJ1-1	NA	CASSLAPGAGAFF	TGCGCCAGCAGCTTGGCACCAGGGGCCGGGGCTTTCTTT
TRBV9	NA	TRBJ2-7	TRBD1	CVSSVGQGAWEQYF	TGTGTCAGCAGCGTAGGGCAGGGGGCATGGGAGCAGTACTTC
TRBV11-2	NA	TRBJ1-4	TRBD1	CASSSDRRDREEKLFF	TGTGCCAGCAGCTCAGATCGCCGGGACAGGGAGGAAAAACTGTTTTTT
TRBV28	NA	TRBJ1-1	TRBD1	CASLPWTGEGAFF	TGTGCCAGCCTCCCTTGGACAGGGGAGGGAGCTTTCTTT
TRBV7-2	NA	TRBJ2-3	TRBD2	CASSKHSGRAGGSTDTQYF	TGTGCCAGCAGCAAACATAGCGGGAGGGCCGGTGGGAGCACAGATACGCAGTATTTT
TRBV28	NA	TRBJ2-5	NA	CASSSQETQYF	TGTGCCAGCAGTTCACAAGAGACCCAGTACTTC
TRBV9	few	TRBJ2-5	NA	CASSGLEGMGETQYF	TGTGCCAGCAGCGGACTAGAGGGTATGGGAGAGACCCAGTACTTC
TRBV20-1	NA	TRBJ1-2	NA	CSARPLGYYTF	TGCAGTGCTCGCCCTCTGGGGTACTACACCTTC
TRBV7-6	NA	TRBJ1-2	NA	CASSLAQGDRGYTF	TGTGCCAGCAGCTTAGCTCAGGGTGATCGGGGCTACACCTTC
TRBV6-5	NA	TRBJ1-1	TRBD1	CASSFTGENTEAFF	TGTGCCAGCAGTTTTACAGGGGAGAACACTGAAGCTTTCTTT
TRBV6-1	NA	TRBJ1-1	TRBD1	CASSETPGQLEAFF	TGTGCCAGCAGTGAGACGCCGGGACAGCTTGAAGCTTTCTTT
TRBV15	NA	TRBJ2-1	TRBD2	CATSSTSGYYMGQFF	TGTGCCACCAGCAGTACTAGCGGGTACTATATGGGGCAGTTCTTC
TRBV19	NA	TRBJ2-7	TRBD1	CASSIGQGSFYEQYF	TGTGCCAGTAGTATCGGACAGGGAAGTTTCTACGAGCAGTACTTC
TRBV25-1	once	TRBJ2-7	TRBD2	CASSRSGGPYEQYF	TGTGCCAGCAGCCGTAGCGGGGGCCCCTACGAGCAGTACTTC
TRBV2	NA	TRBJ2-1	TRBD2	CASSRRGGGTPNEQFF	TGTGCCAGCTCTCGTCGAGGCGGGGGGACACCCAATGAGCAGTTCTTC
TRBV7-2	NA	TRBJ2-5	TRBD1	CASSPGTGVAGTQYF	TGTGCCAGCAGTCCCGGGACAGGGGTCGCTGGGACCCAGTACTTC
TRBV19	NA	TRBJ1-1	NA	CATKQGGGRVNTEAFF	TGTGCCACCAAACAAGGGGGGGGCCGCGTTAACACTGAAGCTTTCTTT
TRBV11-2	few	TRBJ2-7	NA	CASSLAGLNEQYF	TGTGCCAGCAGCTTAGCGGGGCTAAACGAGCAGTACTTC
TRBV7-8	few	TRBJ2-2	NA	CASSLVVASVDRGGELFF	TGTGCCAGCAGCTTAGTCGTCGCGTCGGTTGATCGCGGCGGGGAGCTGTTTTTT
TRBV15	NA	TRBJ2-7	NA	CATSRAERAYEQYF	TGTGCCACCAGCAGAGCCGAGCGGGCCTACGAGCAGTACTTC
TRBV7-2	few	TRBJ2-7	TRBD2	CASSLTQGLGNEQYF	TGTGCCAGCAGCTTAACTCAGGGACTAGGGAACGAGCAGTACTTC
TRBV2	NA	TRBJ2-4	TRBD2	CASSRTSGENIQYF	TGTGCCAGCAGTCGTACTAGCGGTGAAAACATTCAGTACTTC
TRBV27	NA	TRBJ2-3	NA	CASYRGDTQYF	TGTGCCAGCTACCGGGGAGATACGCAGTATTTT
TRBV29-1	NA	TRBJ2-3	NA	CSVESRGGTDTQYF	TGCAGCGTTGAAAGCAGGGGTGGCACAGATACGCAGTATTTT
TRBV19	NA	TRBJ1-5	NA	CASSPISNQPQHF	TGTGCCAGTAGTCCGATTAGCAATCAGCCCCAGCATTTT
TRBV7-9	NA	TRBJ2-3	NA	CASSLVRGADTQYF	TGTGCCAGCAGCTTAGTCCGCGGGGCAGATACGCAGTATTTT
TRBV20-1	NA	TRBJ1-3	NA	CSAFYGNTIYF	TGCAGTGCTTTTTATGGAAACACCATATATTTT
TRBV9	NA	TRBJ1-3	NA	CASSVDGVFGGAPGNTIYF	TGTGCCAGCAGCGTAGATGGGGTCTTTGGGGGGGCGCCCGGAAACACCATATATTTT
TRBV29-1	NA	TRBJ2-1	NA	CSVGGVVRGEQFF	TGCAGCGTTGGGGGGGTTGTACGTGGTGAGCAGTTCTTC
TRBV7-6	NA	TRBJ2-5	NA	CASSLVRTYQETQYF	TGTGCCAGCAGCTTAGTCAGGACGTACCAAGAGACCCAGTACTTC
TRBV7-9	NA	TRBJ1-3	NA	CASSLARGGPPGNTIYF	TGTGCCAGCAGCTTAGCGAGAGGTGGGCCGCCTGGAAACACCATATATTTT
TRBV2	NA	TRBJ1-1	NA	CASRLGQANTEAFF	TGTGCCAGCAGATTGGGGCAAGCAAACACTGAAGCTTTCTTT
TRBV27	NA	TRBJ1-6	NA	CASSLRQFYNSPLHF	TGTGCCAGCAGTTTACGACAGTTCTATAATTCACCCCTCCACTTT
TRBV15	NA	TRBJ1-2	TRBD1	CATSRAGTGPRGGYTF	TGTGCCACCAGCAGAGCCGGGACAGGACCTAGAGGTGGCTACACCTTC
TRBV5-4	few	TRBJ2-2	NA	CASSLGLAMNTGELFF	TGTGCCAGCAGCTTGGGTCTAGCGATGAACACCGGGGAGCTGTTTTTT
TRBV9	NA	TRBJ2-7	NA	CASSVGQGGYEQYF	TGTGCCAGCAGCGTAGGGCAGGGGGGCTACGAGCAGTACTTC
TRBV28	NA	TRBJ2-7	NA	CASSQGGYEQYF	TGTGCCAGCAGTCAAGGGGGGTACGAGCAGTACTTC
TRBV4-3	NA	TRBJ2-4	NA	CASSRDNTKNIQYF	TGCGCCAGCAGCCGGGACAACACCAAAAACATTCAGTACTTC
TRBV30	NA	TRBJ2-1	TRBD2	CAWRLAGGLNEQFF	TGTGCCTGGAGGTTAGCGGGGGGCCTCAATGAGCAGTTCTTC
TRBV28	NA	TRBJ1-5	NA	CASRTPIIGEPQHF	TGTGCCAGCCGAACACCGATTATCGGGGAGCCCCAGCATTTT
TRBV11-3	NA	TRBJ2-7	NA	CASSFDSTYEQYF	TGTGCCAGCAGCTTCGACAGTACCTACGAGCAGTACTTC
TRBV11-1	NA	TRBJ2-1	TRBD1	CASSRTGLHNEQFF	TGTGCCAGCAGCCGGACAGGCCTACACAATGAGCAGTTCTTC
TRBV27	NA	TRBJ2-1	NA	CASSLTTGAYNEQFF	TGTGCCAGCAGTTTAACGACAGGAGCCTACAATGAGCAGTTCTTC
TRBV5-1	NA	TRBJ2-6	NA	CASSLGPGANVLTF	TGCGCCAGCAGCTTGGGGCCAGGGGCCAACGTCCTGACTTTC
TRBV5-1	NA	TRBJ2-7	NA	CASSSPGAMNEQYF	TGCGCCAGCAGCTCCCCCGGGGCGATGAACGAGCAGTACTTC